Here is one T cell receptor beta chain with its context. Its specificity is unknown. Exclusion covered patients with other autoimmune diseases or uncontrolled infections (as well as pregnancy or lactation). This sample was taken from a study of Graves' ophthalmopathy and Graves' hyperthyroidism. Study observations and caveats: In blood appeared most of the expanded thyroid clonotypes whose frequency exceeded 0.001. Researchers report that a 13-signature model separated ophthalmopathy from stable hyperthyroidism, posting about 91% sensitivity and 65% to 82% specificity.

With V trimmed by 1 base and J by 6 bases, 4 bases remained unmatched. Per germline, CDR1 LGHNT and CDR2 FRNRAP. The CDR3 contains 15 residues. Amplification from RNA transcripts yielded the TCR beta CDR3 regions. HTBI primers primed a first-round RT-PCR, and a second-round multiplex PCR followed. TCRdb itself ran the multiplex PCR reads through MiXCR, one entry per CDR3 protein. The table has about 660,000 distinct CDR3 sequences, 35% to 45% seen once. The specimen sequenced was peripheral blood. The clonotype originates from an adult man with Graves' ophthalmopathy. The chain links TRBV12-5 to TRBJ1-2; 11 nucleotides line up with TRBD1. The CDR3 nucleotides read TGTGCTAGTGGTTTGGCGGGACAGGGGGGAGATGGCTACACCTTC. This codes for CASGLAGQGGDGYTF.